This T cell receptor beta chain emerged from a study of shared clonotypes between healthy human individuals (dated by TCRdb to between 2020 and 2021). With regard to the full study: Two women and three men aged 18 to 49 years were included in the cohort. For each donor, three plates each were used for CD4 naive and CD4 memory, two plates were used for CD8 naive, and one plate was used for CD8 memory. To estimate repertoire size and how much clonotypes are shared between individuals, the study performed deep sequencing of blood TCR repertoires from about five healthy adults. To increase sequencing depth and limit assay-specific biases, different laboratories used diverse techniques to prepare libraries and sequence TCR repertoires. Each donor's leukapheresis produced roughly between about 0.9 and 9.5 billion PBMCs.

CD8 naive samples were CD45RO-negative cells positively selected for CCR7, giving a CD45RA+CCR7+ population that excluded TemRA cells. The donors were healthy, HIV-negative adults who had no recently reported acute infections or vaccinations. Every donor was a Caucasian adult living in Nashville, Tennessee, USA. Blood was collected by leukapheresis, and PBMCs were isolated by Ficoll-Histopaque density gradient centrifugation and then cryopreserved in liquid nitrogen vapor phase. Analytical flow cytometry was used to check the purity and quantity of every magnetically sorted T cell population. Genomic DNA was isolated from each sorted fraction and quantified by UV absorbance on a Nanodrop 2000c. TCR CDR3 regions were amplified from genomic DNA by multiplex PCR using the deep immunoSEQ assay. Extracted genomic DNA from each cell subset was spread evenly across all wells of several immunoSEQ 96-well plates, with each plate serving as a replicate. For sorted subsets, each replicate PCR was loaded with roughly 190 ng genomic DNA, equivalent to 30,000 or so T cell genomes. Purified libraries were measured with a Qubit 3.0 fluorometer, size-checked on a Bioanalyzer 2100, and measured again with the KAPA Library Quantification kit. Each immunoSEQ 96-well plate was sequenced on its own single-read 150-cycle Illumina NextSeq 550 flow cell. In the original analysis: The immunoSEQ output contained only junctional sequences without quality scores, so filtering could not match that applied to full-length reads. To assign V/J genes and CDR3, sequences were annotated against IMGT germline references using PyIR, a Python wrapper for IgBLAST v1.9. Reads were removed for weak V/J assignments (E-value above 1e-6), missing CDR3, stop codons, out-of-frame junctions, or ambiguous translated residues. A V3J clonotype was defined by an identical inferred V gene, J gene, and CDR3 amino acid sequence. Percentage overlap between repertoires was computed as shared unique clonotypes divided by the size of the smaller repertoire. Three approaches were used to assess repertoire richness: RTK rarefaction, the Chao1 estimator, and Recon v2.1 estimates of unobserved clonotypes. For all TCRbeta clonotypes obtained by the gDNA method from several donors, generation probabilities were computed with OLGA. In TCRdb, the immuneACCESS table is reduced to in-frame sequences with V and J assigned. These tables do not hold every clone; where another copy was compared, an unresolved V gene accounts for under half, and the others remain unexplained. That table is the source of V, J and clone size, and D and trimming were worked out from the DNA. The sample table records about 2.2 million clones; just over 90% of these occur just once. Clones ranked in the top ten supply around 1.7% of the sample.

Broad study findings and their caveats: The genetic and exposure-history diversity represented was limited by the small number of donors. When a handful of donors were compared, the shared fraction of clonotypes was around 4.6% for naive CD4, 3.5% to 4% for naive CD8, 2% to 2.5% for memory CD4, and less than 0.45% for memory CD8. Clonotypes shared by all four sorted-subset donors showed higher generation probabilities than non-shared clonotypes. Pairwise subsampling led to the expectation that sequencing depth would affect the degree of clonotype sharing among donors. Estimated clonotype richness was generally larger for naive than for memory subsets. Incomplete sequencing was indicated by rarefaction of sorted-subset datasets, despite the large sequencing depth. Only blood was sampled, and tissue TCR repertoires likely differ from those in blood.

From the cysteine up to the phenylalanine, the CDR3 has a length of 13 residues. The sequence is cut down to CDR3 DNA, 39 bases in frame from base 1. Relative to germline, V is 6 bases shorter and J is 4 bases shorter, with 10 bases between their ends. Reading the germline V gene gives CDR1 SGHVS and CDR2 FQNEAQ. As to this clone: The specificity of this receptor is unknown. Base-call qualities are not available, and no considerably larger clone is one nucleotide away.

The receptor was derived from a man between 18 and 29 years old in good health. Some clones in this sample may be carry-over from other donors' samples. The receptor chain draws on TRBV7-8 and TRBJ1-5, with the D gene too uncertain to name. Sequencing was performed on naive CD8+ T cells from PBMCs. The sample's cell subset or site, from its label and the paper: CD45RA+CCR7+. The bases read TGTGCCAGCAGTTTCTCGGGAAATCAGCCCCAGCATTTT. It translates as CASSFSGNQPQHF.